This TCR beta chain came from a study of T cell responses to AZD1222 COVID-19 vaccine. The study's findings and limits: Epitopes outside B.1.351 and B.1.1.7 mutated regions reportedly drew nearly half of spike TCRs. There were mostly white British donors and more females than males, and clonal diversity was possibly underestimated. Vaccination with two AZD1222 doses was followed by a rise in Spike-specific TCR breadth and depth.

Sequencing was performed with immunoSEQ multiplex PCR; in TCRdb, only in-frame clones are kept and a portion is missing. The table lists about 170,000 clones, roughly 92% of them singletons, with around 1.5% in the top ten. Germline lookup yields CDR1 SGHTA and CDR2 FQGNSA. V lost 5 bases, J lost 4 bases, and 7 bases stayed unmatched. The length of the CDR3 is 15 residues. In the case of this clone: The target antigen is unknown. Other DNA sequences in this sample translate to the same CDR3.

The receptor comes from an adult in good health. V gene TRBV7-2 combines with J gene TRBJ1-5; TRBD1 agrees at 8 bases. This specimen was peripheral blood, taken on day 0 of AZD1222 vaccination. CDR3 in DNA: TGTGCCAGCAGCCTCGACAGGGGCCGGAATCAGCCCCAGCATTTT. Amino acids: CASSLDRGRNQPQHF.